Detailed here is one T cell receptor beta chain. Its antigen is unknown. This sample is part of a study of T cell responses to AZD1222 COVID-19 vaccine. Overall study findings and caveats: Most donors were white British and more were female, and clonal diversity was possibly underestimated.

The assay was immunoSEQ multiplex PCR, and TCRdb's table has in-frame clones only and misses some. The sample includes over 150,000 clones, less than 90% seen only once; the top ten take 2.5% to 4%. The sample was peripheral blood, taken on day 0 of AZD1222 vaccination. This TCR came from an adult in good health.

CDR3 loop: CATSDSGRSHEQYF. Here the CDR3 DNA reads TGTGCCACCAGTGATTCGGGGCGATCCCACGAGCAGTACTTC. The chain employs TRBV24-1 and TRBJ2-7, with D perhaps matching TRBD1 or TRBD2 (5 bases each). Between the trimmed V and J ends, which lost 2 bases and 5 bases, there was a span of 12 bases. CDR3 length: 14 amino acids. Germline CDR1 reads KGHDR; CDR2 reads SFDVKD.